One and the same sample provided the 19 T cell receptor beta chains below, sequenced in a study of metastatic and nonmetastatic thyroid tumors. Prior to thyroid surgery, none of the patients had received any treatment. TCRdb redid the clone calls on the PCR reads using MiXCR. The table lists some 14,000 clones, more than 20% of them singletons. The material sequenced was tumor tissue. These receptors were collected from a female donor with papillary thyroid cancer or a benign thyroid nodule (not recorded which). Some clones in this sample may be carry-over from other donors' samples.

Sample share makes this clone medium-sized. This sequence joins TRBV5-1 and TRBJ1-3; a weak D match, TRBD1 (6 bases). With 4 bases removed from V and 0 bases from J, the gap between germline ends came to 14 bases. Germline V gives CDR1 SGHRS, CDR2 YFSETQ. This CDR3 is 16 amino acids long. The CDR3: CASSIGDTSSGNTIYF. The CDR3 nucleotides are TGCGCCAGCAGCATAGGGGACACGAGCTCTGGAAACACCATATATTTT.

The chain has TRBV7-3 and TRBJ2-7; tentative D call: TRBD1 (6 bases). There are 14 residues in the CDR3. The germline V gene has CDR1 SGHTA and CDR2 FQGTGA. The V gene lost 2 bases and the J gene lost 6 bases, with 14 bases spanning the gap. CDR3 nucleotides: TGTGCCAGCAGCTTACTGGGGGCGCAAGGCGAGCAGTACTTC. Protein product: CASSLLGAQGEQYF.

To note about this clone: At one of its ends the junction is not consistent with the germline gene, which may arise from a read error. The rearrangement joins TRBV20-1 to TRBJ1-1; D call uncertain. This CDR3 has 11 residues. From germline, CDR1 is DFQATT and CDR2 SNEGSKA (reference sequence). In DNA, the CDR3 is TGCAGTGCTAGAGATGTGGTCGTGCTGGGCTTT. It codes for CSARDVVVLGF.

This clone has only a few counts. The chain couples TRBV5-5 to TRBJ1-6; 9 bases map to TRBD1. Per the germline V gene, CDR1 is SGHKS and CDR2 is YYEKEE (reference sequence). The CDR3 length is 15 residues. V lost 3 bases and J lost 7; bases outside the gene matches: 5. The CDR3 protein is CASSYRTGENSPLHF. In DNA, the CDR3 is TGTGCCAGCAGCTATCGGACAGGGGAAAATTCACCCCTCCACTTT.

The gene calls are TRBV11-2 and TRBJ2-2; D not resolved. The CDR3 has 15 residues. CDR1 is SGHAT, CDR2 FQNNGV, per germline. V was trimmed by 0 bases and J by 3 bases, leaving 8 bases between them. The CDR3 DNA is TGTGCCAGCAGCTTAGATCCGCTGTACACCGGGGAGCTGTTTTTT. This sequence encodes CASSLDPLYTGELFF.

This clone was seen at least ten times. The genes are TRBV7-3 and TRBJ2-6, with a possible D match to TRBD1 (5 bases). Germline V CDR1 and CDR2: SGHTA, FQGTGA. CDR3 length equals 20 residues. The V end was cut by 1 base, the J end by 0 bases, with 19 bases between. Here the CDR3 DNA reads TGTGCCAGCAGCTTAAGTCAGCCAGGGCGGTCTCCCTCTGGGGCCAACGTCCTGACTTTC. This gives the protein CASSLSQPGRSPSGANVLTF.

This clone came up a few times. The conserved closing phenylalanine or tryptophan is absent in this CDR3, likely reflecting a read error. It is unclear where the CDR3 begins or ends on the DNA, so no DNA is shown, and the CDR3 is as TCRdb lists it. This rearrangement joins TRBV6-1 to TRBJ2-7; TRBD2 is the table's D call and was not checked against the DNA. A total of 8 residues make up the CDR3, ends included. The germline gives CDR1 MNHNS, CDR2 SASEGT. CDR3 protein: CASPAGYL.

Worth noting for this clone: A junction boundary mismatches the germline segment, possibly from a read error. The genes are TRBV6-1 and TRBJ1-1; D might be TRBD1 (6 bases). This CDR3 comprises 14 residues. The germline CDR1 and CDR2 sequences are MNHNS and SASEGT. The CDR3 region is CASSLGGSGTEALF. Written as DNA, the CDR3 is TGTGCCAGCAGCCTTGGGGGCTCGGGCACTGAAGCTCTCTTT.

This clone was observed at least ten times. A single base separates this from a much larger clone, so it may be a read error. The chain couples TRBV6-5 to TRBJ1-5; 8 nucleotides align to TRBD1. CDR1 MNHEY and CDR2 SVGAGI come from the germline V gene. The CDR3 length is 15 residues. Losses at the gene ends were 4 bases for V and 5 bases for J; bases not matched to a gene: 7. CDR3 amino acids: CASSSQGAPDQPQHF. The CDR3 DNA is TGTGCCAGCAGTTCTCAGGGGGCCCCCGATCAGCCCCAGCATTTT.

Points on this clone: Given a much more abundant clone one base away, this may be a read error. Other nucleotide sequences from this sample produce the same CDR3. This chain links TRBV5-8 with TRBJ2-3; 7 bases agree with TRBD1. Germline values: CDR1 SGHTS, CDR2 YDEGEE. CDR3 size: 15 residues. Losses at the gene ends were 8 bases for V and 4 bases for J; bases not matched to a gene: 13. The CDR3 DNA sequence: TGTGCCAGTAGCCTGCGACAGGGACCCGCAGATACGCAGTATTTT. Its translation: CASSLRQGPADTQYF.

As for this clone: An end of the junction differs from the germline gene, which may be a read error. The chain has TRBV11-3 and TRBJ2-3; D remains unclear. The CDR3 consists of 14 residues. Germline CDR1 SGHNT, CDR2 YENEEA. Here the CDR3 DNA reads TGTACCAGCAGCCTGGACGGGTGCACAGATACGCAGTATTTT. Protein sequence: CTSSLDGCTDTQYF.

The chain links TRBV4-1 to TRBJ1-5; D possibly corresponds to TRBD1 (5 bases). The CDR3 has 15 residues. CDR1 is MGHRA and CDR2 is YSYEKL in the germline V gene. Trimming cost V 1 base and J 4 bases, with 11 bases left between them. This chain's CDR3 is CASSQVVAGNQPQHF. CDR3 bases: TGCGCCAGCAGCCAAGTGGTGGCAGGGAATCAGCCCCAGCATTTT.

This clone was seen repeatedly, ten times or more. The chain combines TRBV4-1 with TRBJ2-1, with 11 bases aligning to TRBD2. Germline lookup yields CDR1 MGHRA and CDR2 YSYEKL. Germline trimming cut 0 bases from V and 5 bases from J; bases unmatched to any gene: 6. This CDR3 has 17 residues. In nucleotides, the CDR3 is TGCGCCAGCAGCCAAGATAGGGGACTAGCGGAGAACAATGAGCAGTTCTTC. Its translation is CASSQDRGLAENNEQFF.

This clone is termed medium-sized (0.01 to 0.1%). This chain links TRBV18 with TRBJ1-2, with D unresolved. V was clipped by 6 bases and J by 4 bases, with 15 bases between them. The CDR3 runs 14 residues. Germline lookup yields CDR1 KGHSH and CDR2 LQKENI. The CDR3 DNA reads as TGTGCCAGCTCGGCAGAGTCGACCAGCTATGGCTACACCTTC. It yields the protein CASSAESTSYGYTF. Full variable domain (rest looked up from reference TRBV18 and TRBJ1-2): NAGVMQNPRHLVRRRGQEARLRCSPMKGHSHVYWYRQLPEEGLKFMVYLQKENIIDESGMPKERFSAEFPKEGPSILRIQQVVRGDSAAYFCASSAESTSYGYTFGSGTRLTVV.

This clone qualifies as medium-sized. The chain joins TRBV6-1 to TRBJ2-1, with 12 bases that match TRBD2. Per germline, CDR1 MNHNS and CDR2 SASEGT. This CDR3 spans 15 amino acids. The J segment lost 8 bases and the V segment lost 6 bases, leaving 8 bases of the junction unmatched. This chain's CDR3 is CASSYQTSGSDEQFF. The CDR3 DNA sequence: TGTGCCAGCAGCTACCAGACTAGCGGGAGCGATGAGCAGTTCTTC.

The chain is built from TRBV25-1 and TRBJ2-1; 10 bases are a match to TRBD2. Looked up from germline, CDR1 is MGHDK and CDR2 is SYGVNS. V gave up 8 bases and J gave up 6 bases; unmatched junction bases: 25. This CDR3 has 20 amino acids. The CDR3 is CASDLLTGVSLAGEGNEQFF. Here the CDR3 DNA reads TGTGCCAGCGACCTTTTGACAGGGGTGAGCCTAGCGGGAGAGGGCAATGAGCAGTTCTTC.

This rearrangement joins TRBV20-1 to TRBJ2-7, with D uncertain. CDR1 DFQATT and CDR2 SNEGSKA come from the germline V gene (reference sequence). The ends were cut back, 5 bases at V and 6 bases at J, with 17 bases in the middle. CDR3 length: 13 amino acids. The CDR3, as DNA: TGCAGTGCTGGAAGTAGTCTTAGCAGCGAGCAGTACTTC. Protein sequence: CSAGSSLSSEQYF.

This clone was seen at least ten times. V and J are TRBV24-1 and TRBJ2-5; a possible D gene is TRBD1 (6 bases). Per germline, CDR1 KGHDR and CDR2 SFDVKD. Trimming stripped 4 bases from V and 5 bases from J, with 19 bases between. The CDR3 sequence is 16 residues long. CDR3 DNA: TGTGCCACCAGTGACCCGACAGGACCATATGGTGAGACCCAGTACTTC. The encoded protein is CATSDPTGPYGETQYF.

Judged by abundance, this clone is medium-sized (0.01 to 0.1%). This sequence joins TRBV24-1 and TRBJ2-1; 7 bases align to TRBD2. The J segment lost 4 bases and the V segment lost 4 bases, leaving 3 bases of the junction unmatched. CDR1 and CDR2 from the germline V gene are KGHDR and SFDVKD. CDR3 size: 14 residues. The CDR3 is CATSEAGKYNEQFF. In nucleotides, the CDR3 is TGTGCCACCAGTGAAGCGGGAAAATACAATGAGCAGTTCTTC.